This T cell receptor (beta chain) was recorded in a study of blood T cells in healthy people across ages. Study results and caveats: Possibly, changes in expanded clonotypes were confounded because donor CMV status was unknown.

This clonotype was observed a few times. Its specificity is not known. Next came a second PCR, run for about 7 to 12 cycles, which used a sample-barcoded 5' primer along with a J-beta primer mix. TCRdb used MiXCR to reprocess the 5' RACE reads, holding one entry per CDR3 protein. The sample lists approximately 800,000 distinct CDR3 sequences; 36% were seen once. This CDR3 comprises 15 residues. With 8 bases removed from V and 7 bases from J, the gap between germline ends came to 18 bases. Looked up from germline, CDR1 is LNHDA and CDR2 is SQIVND (reference sequence). Every donor gave 7.5 to 10 milliliters of peripheral blood. Whenever a sample was processed, at least 7 million PBMCs were isolated. Per sample, no less than 5 micrograms of total RNA were extracted.

V usage is TRBV19 and J usage is TRBJ1-6; perhaps TRBD1 as D (5 bases). Sequencing input: blood. The receptor was derived from a man aged 18-30 years in good health. The CDR3: CASRQGGSGNSPLHF. CDR3 coding DNA: TGTGCCAGTCGTCAGGGAGGATCGGGAAATTCACCCCTCCACTTT. The entire variable domain, with the rest obtained from reference TRBV19 and TRBJ1-6, is as follows: DGGITQSPKYLFRKEGQNVTLSCEQNLNHDAMYWYRQDPGQGLRLIYYSQIVNDFQKGDIAEGYSVSREKKESFPLTVTSAQKNPTAFYLCASRQGGSGNSPLHFGNGTRLTVT.